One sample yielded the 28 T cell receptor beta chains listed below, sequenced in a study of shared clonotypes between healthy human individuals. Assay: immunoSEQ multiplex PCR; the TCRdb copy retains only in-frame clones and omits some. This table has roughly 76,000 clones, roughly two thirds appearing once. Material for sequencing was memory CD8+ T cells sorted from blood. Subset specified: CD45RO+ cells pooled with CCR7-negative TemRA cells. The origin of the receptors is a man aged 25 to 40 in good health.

The CDR3 is CATSRENGNEQFF. In nucleotides, the CDR3 is TGTGCCACCAGCAGAGAAAACGGGAATGAGCAGTTCTTC. The V gene is TRBV15, the J gene TRBJ2-1; D gene unclear. CDR3 length: 13 residues. Germline CDR1 is LNHNV and CDR2 is YYDKDF (reference sequence). V lost 0 bases and J 7 bases, leaving 7 bases between the germline ends.

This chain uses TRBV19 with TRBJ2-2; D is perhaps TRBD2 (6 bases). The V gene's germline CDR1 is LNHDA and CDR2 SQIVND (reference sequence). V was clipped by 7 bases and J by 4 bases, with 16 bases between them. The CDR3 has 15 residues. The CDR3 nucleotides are TGTGCCAGTAAGTTTCCGGGAGAGAGCACCGGGGAGCTGTTTTTT. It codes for CASKFPGESTGELFF.

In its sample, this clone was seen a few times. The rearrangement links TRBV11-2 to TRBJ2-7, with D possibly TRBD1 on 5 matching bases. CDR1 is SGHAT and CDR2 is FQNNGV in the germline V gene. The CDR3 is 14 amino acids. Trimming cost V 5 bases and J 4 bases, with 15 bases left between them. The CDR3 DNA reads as TGTGCCAGCAGCCACGCAGGGAACCGGTACGAGCAGTACTTC. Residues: CASSHAGNRYEQYF.

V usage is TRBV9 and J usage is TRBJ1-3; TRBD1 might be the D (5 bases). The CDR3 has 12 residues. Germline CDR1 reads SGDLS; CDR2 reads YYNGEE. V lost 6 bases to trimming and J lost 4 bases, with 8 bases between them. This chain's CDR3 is CASKGDGNTIYF. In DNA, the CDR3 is TGTGCCAGCAAAGGGGACGGAAACACCATATATTTT.

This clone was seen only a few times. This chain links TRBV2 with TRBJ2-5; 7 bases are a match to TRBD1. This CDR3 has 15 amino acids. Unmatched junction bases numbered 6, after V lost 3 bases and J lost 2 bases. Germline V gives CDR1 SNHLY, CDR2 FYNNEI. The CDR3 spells CASSEGTAIQETQYF. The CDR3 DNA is TGTGCCAGCAGTGAGGGGACAGCGATACAAGAGACCCAGTACTTC.

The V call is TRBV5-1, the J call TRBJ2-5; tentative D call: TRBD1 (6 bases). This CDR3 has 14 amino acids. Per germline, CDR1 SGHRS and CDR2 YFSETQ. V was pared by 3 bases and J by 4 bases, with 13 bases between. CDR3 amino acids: CASSSGQGSETQYF. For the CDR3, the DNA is TGCGCCAGCAGCTCCGGGCAGGGGTCAGAGACCCAGTACTTC.

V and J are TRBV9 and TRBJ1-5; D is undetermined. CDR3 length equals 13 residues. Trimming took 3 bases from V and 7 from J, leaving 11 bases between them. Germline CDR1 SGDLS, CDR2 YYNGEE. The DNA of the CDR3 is TGTGCCAGCAGCGCTTGGGTAGGCCAGCCCCAGCATTTT. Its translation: CASSAWVGQPQHF.

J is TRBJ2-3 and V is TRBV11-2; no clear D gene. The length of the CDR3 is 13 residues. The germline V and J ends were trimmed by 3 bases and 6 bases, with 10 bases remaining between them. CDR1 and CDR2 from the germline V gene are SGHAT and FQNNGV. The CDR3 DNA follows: TGTGCCAGCAGCTTTTCGCCCGGGGATACGCAGTATTTT. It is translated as CASSFSPGDTQYF.

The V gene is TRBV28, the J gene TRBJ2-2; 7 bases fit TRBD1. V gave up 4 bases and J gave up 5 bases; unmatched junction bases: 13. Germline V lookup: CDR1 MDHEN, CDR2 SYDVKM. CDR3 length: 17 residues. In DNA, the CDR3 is TGTGCCAGCAGTTGGGGCGACAGGGCGTTGCGAACCGGGGAGCTGTTTTTT. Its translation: CASSWGDRALRTGELFF.

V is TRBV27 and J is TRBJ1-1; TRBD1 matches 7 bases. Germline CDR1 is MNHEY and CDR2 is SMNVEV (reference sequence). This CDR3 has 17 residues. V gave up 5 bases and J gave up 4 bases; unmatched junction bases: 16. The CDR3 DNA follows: TGTGCCAGCAGTCCAGTGACAGGGAAAGGGTCAGGCACTGAAGCTTTCTTT. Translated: CASSPVTGKGSGTEAFF.

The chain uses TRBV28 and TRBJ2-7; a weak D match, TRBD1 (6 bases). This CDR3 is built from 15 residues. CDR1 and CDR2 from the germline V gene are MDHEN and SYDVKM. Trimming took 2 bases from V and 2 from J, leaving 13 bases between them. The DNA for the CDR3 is TGTGCCAGCAGTTTAGAGGGACACCGAGCCTACGAGCAGTACTTC. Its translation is CASSLEGHRAYEQYF.

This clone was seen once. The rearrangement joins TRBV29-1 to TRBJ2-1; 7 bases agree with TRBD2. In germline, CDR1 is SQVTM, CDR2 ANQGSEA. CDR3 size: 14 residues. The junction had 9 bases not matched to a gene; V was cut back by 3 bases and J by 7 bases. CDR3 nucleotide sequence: TGCAGCGTTGAGGCGGGAGCGATGGGTAATGAGCAGTTCTTC. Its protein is CSVEAGAMGNEQFF.

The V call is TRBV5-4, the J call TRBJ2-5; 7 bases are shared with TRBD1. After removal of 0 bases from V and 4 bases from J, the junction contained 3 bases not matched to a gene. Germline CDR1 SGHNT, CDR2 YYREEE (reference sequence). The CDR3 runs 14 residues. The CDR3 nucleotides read TGTGCCAGCAGCTTGGAGGGACAGCGAGAGACCCAGTACTTC. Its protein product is CASSLEGQRETQYF.

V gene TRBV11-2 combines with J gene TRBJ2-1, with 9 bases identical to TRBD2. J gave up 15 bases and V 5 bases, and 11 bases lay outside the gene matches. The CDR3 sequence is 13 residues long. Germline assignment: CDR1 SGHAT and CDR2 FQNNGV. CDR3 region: CASSGSGTSFWFF. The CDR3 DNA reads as TGTGCCAGCAGCGGATCCGGGACTAGCTTTTGGTTCTTC.

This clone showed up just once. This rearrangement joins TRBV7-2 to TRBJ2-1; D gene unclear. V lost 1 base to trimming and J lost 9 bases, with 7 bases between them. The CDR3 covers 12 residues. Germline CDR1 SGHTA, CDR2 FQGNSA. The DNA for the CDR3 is TGTGCCAGCAGCTTAGGTGCAGGTGAGCAGTTCTTC. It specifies CASSLGAGEQFF.

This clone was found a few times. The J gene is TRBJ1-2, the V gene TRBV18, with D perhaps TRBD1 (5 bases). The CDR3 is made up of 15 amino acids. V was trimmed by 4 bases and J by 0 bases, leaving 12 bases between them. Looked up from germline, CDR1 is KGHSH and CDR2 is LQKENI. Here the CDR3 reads CASSLTAGPNYGYTF. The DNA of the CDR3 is TGTGCCAGCTCACTCACTGCGGGACCTAACTATGGCTACACCTTC.

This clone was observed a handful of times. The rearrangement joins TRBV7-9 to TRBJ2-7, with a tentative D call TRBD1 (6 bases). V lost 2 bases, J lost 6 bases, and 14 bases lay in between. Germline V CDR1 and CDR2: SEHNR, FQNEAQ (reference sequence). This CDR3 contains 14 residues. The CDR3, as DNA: TGTGCCAGCAGCTTAAAGGACAGAACCGTCGAGCAGTACTTC. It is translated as CASSLKDRTVEQYF.

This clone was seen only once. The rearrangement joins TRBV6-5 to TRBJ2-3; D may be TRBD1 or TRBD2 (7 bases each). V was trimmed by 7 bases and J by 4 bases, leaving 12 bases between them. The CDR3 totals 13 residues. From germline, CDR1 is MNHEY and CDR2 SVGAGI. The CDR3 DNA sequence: TGTGCCAGCACGTCAGGGGGGGCAGATACGCAGTATTTT. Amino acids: CASTSGGADTQYF.

The CDR3 DNA reads as TGTGCCAGCAGTGCTCGAGACACAGATACGCAGTATTTT. As protein: CASSARDTDTQYF. The chain carries TRBV25-1 and TRBJ2-3; D remains unclear. In germline, CDR1 is MGHDK, CDR2 SYGVNS. The V gene lost 4 bases and the J gene lost 2 bases, with 7 bases spanning the gap. The CDR3 runs 13 residues.

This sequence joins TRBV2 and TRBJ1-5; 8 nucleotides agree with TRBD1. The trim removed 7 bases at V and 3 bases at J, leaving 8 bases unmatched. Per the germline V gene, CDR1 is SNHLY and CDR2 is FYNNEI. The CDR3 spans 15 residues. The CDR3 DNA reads TGTGCCAGCATTTACGACAGGGGTGTCAATCAGCCCCAGCATTTT. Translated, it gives CASIYDRGVNQPQHF.

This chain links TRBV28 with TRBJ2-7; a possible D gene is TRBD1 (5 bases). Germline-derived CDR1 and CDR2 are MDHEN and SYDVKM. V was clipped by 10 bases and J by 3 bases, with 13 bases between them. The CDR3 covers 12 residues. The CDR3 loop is CATEKGVYEQYF. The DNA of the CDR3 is TGTGCCACCGAGAAAGGGGTCTACGAGCAGTACTTC.

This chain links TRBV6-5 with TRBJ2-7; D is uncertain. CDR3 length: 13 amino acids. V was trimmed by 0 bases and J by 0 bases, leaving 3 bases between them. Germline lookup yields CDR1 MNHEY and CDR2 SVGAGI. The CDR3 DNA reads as TGTGCCAGCAGTTACTCACCCTCCTACGAGCAGTACTTC. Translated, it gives CASSYSPSYEQYF.

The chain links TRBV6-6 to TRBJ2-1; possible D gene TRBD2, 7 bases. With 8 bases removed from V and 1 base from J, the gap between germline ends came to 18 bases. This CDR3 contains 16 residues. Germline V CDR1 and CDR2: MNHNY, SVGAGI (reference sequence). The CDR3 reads CASQGGDGTSYNEQFF. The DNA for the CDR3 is TGTGCCAGCCAAGGGGGGGACGGGACATCCTACAATGAGCAGTTCTTC.

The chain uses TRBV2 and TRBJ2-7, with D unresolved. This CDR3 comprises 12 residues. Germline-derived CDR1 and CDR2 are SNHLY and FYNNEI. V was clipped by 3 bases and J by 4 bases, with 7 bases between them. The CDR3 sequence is CASSDLAYEQYF. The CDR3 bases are TGTGCCAGCAGTGATTTAGCTTACGAGCAGTACTTC.

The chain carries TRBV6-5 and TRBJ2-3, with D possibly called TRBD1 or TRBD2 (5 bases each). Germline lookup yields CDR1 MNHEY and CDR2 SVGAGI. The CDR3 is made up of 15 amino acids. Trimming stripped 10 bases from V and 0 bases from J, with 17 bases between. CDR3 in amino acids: CATSQDWGSTDTQYF. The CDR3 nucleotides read TGTGCCACCTCGCAGGACTGGGGGAGCACAGATACGCAGTATTTT.

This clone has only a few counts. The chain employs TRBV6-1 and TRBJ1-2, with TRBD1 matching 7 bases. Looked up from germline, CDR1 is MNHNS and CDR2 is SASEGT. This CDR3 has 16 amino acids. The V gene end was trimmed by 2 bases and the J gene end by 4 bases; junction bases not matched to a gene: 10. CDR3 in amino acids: CASSEISGGGSYGYTF. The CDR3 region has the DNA TGTGCCAGCAGTGAAATAAGTGGAGGGGGCAGCTATGGCTACACCTTC.

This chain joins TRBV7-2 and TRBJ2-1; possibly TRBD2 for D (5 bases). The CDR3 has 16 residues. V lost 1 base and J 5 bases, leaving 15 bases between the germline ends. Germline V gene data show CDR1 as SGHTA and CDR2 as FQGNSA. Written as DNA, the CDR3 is TGTGCCAGCAGCTTAGACACTAGAATTCCGCACAATGAGCAGTTCTTC. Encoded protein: CASSLDTRIPHNEQFF.

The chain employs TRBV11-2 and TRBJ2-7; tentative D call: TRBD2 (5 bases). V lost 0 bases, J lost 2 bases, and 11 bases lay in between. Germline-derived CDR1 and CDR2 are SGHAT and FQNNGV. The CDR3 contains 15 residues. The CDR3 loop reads CASSLEASNPYEQYF. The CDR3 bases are TGTGCCAGCAGCTTAGAGGCTAGCAACCCCTACGAGCAGTACTTC.